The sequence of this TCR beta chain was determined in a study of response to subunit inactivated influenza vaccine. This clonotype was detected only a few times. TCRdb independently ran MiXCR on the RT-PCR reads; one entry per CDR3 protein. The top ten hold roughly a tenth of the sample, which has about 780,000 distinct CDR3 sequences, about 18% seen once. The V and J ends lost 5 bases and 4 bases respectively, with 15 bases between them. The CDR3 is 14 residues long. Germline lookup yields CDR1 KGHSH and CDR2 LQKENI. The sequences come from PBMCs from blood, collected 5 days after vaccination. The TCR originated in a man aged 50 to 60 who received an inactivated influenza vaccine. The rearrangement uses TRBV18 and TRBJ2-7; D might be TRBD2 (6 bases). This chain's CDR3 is CASSSSLAAYEQYF. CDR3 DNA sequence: TGTGCCAGCTCAAGCTCACTAGCAGCATACGAGCAGTACTTC.